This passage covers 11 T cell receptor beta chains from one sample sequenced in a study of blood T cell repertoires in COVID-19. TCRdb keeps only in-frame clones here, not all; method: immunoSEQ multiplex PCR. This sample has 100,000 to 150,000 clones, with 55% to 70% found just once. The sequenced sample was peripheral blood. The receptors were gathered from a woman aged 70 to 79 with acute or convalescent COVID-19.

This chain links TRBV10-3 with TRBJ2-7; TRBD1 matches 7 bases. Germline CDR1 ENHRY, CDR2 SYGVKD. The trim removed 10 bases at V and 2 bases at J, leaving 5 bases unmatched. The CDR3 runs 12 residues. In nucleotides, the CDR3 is TGTGCCACCGAGGGACAGACCTACGAGCAGTACTTC. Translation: CATEGQTYEQYF.

Here the CDR3 reads CASSGSLQVLCGNTIYF. In nucleotides, the CDR3 is TGTGCCAGCAGCGGAAGCCTACAGGTTTTATGCGGAAACACCATATATTTT. J is TRBJ1-3 and V is TRBV9; TRBD1 might be the D (5 bases). The length of the CDR3 is 17 residues. The V and J ends lost 3 bases and 4 bases respectively, with 20 bases between them. Per germline, CDR1 SGDLS and CDR2 YYNGEE.

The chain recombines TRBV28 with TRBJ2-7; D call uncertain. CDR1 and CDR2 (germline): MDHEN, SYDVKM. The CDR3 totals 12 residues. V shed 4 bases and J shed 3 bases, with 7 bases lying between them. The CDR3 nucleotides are TGTGCCAGCAGTTCCCGTCTCTACGAGCAGTACTTC. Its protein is CASSSRLYEQYF.

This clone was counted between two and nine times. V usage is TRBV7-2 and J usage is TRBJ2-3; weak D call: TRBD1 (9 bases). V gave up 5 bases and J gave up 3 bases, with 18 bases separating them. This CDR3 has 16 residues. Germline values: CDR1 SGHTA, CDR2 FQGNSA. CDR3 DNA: TGTGCCAGCAGCAGGTATAGCGGGACAGGGACAGATACGCAGTATTTT. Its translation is CASSRYSGTGTDTQYF.

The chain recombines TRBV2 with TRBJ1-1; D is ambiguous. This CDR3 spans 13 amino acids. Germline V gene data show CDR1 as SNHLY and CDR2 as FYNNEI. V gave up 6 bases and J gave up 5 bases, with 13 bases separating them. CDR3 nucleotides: TGTGCCAGCAGGGTAGAACGAACTACTGAAGCTTTCTTT. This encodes CASRVERTTEAFF.

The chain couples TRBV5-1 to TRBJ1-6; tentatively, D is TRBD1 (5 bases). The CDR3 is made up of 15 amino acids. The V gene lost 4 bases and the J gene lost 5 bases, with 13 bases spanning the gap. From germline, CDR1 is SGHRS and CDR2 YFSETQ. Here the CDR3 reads CASSPRTGDNSPLHF. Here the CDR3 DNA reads TGCGCCAGCAGCCCGCGGACGGGGGATAATTCACCCCTCCACTTT.

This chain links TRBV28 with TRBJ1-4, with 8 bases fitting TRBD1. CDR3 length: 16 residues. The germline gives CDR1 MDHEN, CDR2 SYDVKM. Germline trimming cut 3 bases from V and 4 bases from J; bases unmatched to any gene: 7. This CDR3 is CASSFETGAGNEKLFF. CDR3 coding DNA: TGTGCCAGCAGTTTCGAGACAGGGGCCGGTAATGAAAAACTGTTTTTT.

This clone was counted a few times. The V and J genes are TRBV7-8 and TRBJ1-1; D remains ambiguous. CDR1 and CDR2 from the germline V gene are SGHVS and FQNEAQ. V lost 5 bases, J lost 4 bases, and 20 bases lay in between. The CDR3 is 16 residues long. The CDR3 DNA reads TGTGCCAGCAGCGCAGATGGAGGTGTCGGGATCACTGAAGCTTTCTTT. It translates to CASSADGGVGITEAFF.

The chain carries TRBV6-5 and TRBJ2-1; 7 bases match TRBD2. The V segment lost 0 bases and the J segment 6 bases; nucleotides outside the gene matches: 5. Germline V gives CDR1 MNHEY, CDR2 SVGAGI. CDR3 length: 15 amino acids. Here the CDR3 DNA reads TGTGCCAGCAGTTACTCGGGGGGGGAGGGCAATGAGCAGTTCTTC. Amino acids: CASSYSGGEGNEQFF.

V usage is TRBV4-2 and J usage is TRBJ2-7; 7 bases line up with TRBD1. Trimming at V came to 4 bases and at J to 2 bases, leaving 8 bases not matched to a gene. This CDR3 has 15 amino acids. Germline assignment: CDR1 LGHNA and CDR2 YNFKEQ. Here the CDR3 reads CASSLGTALTYEQYF. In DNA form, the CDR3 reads TGTGCCAGCAGCCTGGGGACAGCACTAACCTACGAGCAGTACTTC.

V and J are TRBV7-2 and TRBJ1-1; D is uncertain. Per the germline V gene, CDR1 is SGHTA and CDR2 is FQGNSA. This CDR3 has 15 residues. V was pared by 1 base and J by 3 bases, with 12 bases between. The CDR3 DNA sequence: TGTGCCAGCAGCTTAGAGACAAGTCCTTACACTGAAGCTTTCTTT. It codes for CASSLETSPYTEAFF.